One sample yielded the 19 T cell receptor beta chains listed below, sequenced in a study of blood T cell repertoires in COVID-19. TCRdb's copy holds only in-frame clones and misses some; the assay was immunoSEQ multiplex PCR. The sample contains about 260,000 clones, 86% of which appear only once. Sequenced: peripheral blood. Every receptor here comes from a man aged 35 to 55 with active or convalescent COVID-19.

This rearrangement joins TRBV6-6 to TRBJ1-2; 7 bases are a match to TRBD1. Germline assignment: CDR1 MNHNY and CDR2 SVGAGI (reference sequence). The CDR3 runs 16 residues. Trimming cost V 5 bases and J 6 bases; bases outside gene matches: 15. The CDR3 bases are TGTGCCAGCAGTCGACAGGGATTCGGTAGTAGCAATGGCTACACCTTC. Its translation: CASSRQGFGSSNGYTF.

V is TRBV18 and J is TRBJ1-3, with no clear D. The V end lost 2 bases, the J end lost 0 bases, and 5 bases lay between the germline ends. Germline assignment: CDR1 KGHSH and CDR2 LQKENI. The CDR3 spans 14 residues. CDR3 sequence (DNA): TGTGCCAGCTCACCATCCGGCTCTGGAAACACCATATATTTT. This encodes CASSPSGSGNTIYF.

Here the CDR3 reads CASSDEGYTF. CDR3 bases: TGTGCCAGCAGCGATGAGGGCTACACCTTC. This chain links TRBV25-1 with TRBJ1-2; D is unresolved. V was trimmed by 6 bases and J by 8 bases, leaving 7 bases between them. This CDR3 is built from 10 residues. Germline V CDR1 and CDR2: MGHDK, SYGVNS.

This CDR3 is CASSQLQEGNTEAFF. CDR3 nucleotides: TGCGCCAGCAGCCAACTTCAGGAGGGGAACACTGAAGCTTTCTTT. This chain uses TRBV4-1 with TRBJ1-1; D is ambiguous. V lost 2 bases and J lost 1, with 11 bases in between. The CDR3 is made up of 15 amino acids. Germline CDR1 is MGHRA and CDR2 is YSYEKL.

V usage is TRBV7-2 and J usage is TRBJ2-5, with TRBD2 matching 7 bases. The CDR3 sequence is 17 residues long. V was clipped by 6 bases and J by 5 bases; unmatched bases: 18. CDR1 is SGHTA, CDR2 FQGNSA, per germline. CDR3 nucleotide sequence: TGTGCCAGCAGTCGGTCTTGGAGCGGGGACCTCTCGGAGACCCAGTACTTC. Amino acids: CASSRSWSGDLSETQYF. Drawing the rest from reference TRBV7-2 and TRBJ2-5, the complete variable domain is GAGVSQSPSNKVTEKGKDVELRCDPISGHTALYWYRQSLGQGLEFLIYFQGNSAPDKSGLPSDRFSAERTGGSVSTLTIQRTQQEDSAVYLCASSRSWSGDLSETQYFGPGTRLLVL.

DNA of the CDR3: TGTGCCTGGAGCAACATGGGGGGGTCGGAGCCCCAGCATTTT. It yields the protein CAWSNMGGSEPQHF. This chain links TRBV30 with TRBJ1-5; possible D gene TRBD1, 5 bases. This CDR3 is 14 amino acids long. Trimming removed 3 bases from V and 8 bases from J, with 17 bases in between. Germline-derived CDR1 and CDR2 are GTSNPN and SVGIG (reference sequence).

The chain couples TRBV19 to TRBJ1-5; 8 nucleotides line up with TRBD1. CDR1 LNHDA and CDR2 SQIVND come from the germline V gene (reference sequence). Unmatched junction bases numbered 4, after V lost 5 bases and J lost 4 bases. CDR3 length: 14 amino acids. CDR3 in DNA: TGTGCCAGTAGTCCTCGGGACAGGAATCAGCCCCAGCATTTT. Its translation: CASSPRDRNQPQHF.

Only one count was recorded for this clone. The rearrangement links TRBV10-3 to TRBJ2-4; tentative D call: TRBD1 (5 bases). Trimming took off 5 bases at V and 0 bases at J, with 14 bases between the two ends. CDR1 is ENHRY, CDR2 SYGVKD, per germline. CDR3 length: 16 amino acids. The CDR3 DNA follows: TGTGCCATCAGTTCAATCGCAGGGCCAGCCAAAAACATTCAGTACTTC. Translation gives CAISSIAGPAKNIQYF.

This clone has just a few counts. The V gene is TRBV5-1, the J gene TRBJ2-1; 8 bases agree with TRBD1. This CDR3 region has 15 residues. From germline, CDR1 is SGHRS and CDR2 YFSETQ. V dropped 6 bases and J dropped 4; count of bases not matched to a gene: 9. CDR3 DNA: TGCGCCAGCACCTCCACAGGGGGTTCGTACAATGAGCAGTTCTTC. Protein: CASTSTGGSYNEQFF.

The chain has TRBV5-8 and TRBJ2-7; 9 bases fit TRBD2. CDR1 and CDR2 (germline): SGHTS, YDEGEE. V was clipped by 3 bases and J by 4 bases; unmatched bases: 14. CDR3 length: 17 amino acids. As DNA, the CDR3 is TGTGCCAGCAGCTCTCTTGCCTTTAGCGGGAGCGCGTACGAGCAGTACTTC. Translation gives CASSSLAFSGSAYEQYF. Full variable domain (missing parts from reference TRBV5-8 and TRBJ2-7): EAGVTQSPTHLIKTRGQQATLRCSPISGHTSVYWYQQALGLGLQFLLWYDEGEERNRGNFPPRFSGRQFPNYSSELNVNALELEDSALYLCASSSLAFSGSAYEQYFGPGTRLTVT.

This chain's CDR3 is CASSPYPGGPREKLFF. The CDR3 DNA reads as TGTGCCAGCAGTCCCTACCCCGGGGGTCCCCGGGAAAAACTGTTTTTT. This rearrangement joins TRBV27 to TRBJ1-4, with a weak D call TRBD1 (5 bases). Looked up from germline, CDR1 is MNHEY and CDR2 is SMNVEV (reference sequence). Trimming removed 5 bases from V and 8 bases from J, with 21 bases in between. This CDR3 is 16 amino acids long.

The chain recombines TRBV28 with TRBJ1-6; no clear D. Germline loops: CDR1 MDHEN, CDR2 SYDVKM. Trimming removed 2 bases from V and 8 bases from J, with 13 bases in between. The CDR3 length is 15 residues. This CDR3 reads CASSLNWLSDSPLHF. In nucleotides, the CDR3 is TGTGCCAGCAGTTTAAACTGGTTAAGTGATTCACCCCTCCACTTT.

The chain joins TRBV4-1 to TRBJ2-7; the D gene is possibly TRBD1 (5 bases). The CDR3 has 13 amino acids. Trimming cost V 1 base and J 5 bases, with 9 bases left between them. Germline assignment: CDR1 MGHRA and CDR2 YSYEKL. For the CDR3, the DNA is TGCGCCAGCAGCCAAGGGGGCCACAACGAGCAGTACTTC. Translating gives CASSQGGHNEQYF.

The chain combines TRBV7-3 with TRBJ2-7, with 7 nucleotides matching TRBD1. The trim removed 1 base at V and 13 bases at J, leaving 4 bases unmatched. Germline CDR1 and CDR2: SGHTA and FQGTGA. There are 11 residues in the CDR3. The CDR3 spells CASSLKTGFYF. CDR3 coding DNA: TGTGCCAGCAGCTTAAAGACAGGGTTCTACTTC.

This clone was seen a few times. This chain joins TRBV4-1 and TRBJ1-1; D may be TRBD1 (6 bases). The ends were cut back, 2 bases at V and 0 bases at J, with 25 bases in the middle. The CDR3 loop spans 20 amino acids. Germline lookup yields CDR1 MGHRA and CDR2 YSYEKL. CDR3 sequence reads: CASSQTIHRVNENMNTEAFF. The CDR3 region has the DNA TGCGCCAGCAGCCAAACCATTCACAGGGTCAATGAGAATATGAACACTGAAGCTTTCTTT.

This chain joins TRBV7-3 and TRBJ1-2; maybe TRBD1 (6 bases). Germline values: CDR1 SGHTA, CDR2 FQGTGA. This CDR3 is built from 13 residues. The germline V and J ends were trimmed by 2 bases and 7 bases, with 11 bases remaining between them. CDR3 bases: TGTGCCAGCAGCTTATCAGGGGAGAGTGGCTACACCTTC. As protein: CASSLSGESGYTF.

V is TRBV7-9 and J is TRBJ1-2; 7 bases align to TRBD1. CDR3 length: 15 residues. V gave up 2 bases and J gave up 8 bases; unmatched junction bases: 11. Germline V gene sequence: CDR1 SEHNR, CDR2 FQNEAQ (reference sequence). This CDR3 is CASSLYADREVGYTF. In DNA form, the CDR3 reads TGTGCCAGCAGCTTATACGCTGACAGGGAGGTCGGCTACACCTTC.

The V and J genes are TRBV4-2 and TRBJ1-2; D is perhaps TRBD1 (6 bases). Per the germline V gene, CDR1 is LGHNA and CDR2 is YNFKEQ. CDR3 length: 14 amino acids. V dropped 1 base and J dropped 4 bases, with 10 bases sitting between them. The CDR3 reads CASSQAAGAYGYTF. In DNA form, the CDR3 reads TGTGCCAGCAGCCAAGCGGCGGGGGCCTATGGCTACACCTTC.

The V gene is TRBV3-1 (or the pseudogene TRBV3-2), the J gene TRBJ2-1, with 9 bases identical to TRBD2. The CDR3 sequence is 14 residues long. With 0 bases clipped from V and 7 bases from J, the junction kept 1 base outside the gene matches. Germline CDR1 is LGHDT and CDR2 is YNNKEL (reference sequence). The CDR3 bases are TGTGCCAGCAGCCAAGAGACTAGCGGAAATGAGCAGTTCTTC. Translating gives CASSQETSGNEQFF.